These 14 T cell receptor beta chains were all obtained from the same sample, sequenced in a study of T cell repertoires in cytomegalovirus infection. TCRdb re-analysed the reads in MiXCR, keeping a single row per CDR3 protein. This sample yields a few hundred thousand distinct CDR3 sequences, of which about a sixth are seen a single time; around 43% belongs to the top ten. Material for sequencing was CD8+ T cells from PBMCs. The receptors here all came from a human donor in good health (CMV status not recorded). Some clones in this sample may be carry-over from other donors' samples.

V gene TRBV28 combines with J gene TRBJ1-1; D not resolved. Trimming took off 3 bases at V and 2 bases at J, with 19 bases between the two ends. The CDR3 runs 17 residues. Per the germline V gene, CDR1 is MDHEN and CDR2 is SYDVKM. The CDR3 here is CASSFSSVEQHNTEAFF. In DNA form, the CDR3 reads TGTGCCAGCAGTTTTTCCAGCGTCGAGCAGCATAACACTGAAGCTTTCTTT.

The genes are TRBV5-4 and TRBJ1-1; D is undetermined. The V gene's germline CDR1 is SGHNT and CDR2 YYREEE (reference sequence). V dropped 4 bases and J dropped 1 base, with 14 bases sitting between them. The CDR3 has 15 residues. The CDR3 sequence: CASSPSLAGNTEAFF. For the CDR3, the DNA is TGTGCCAGCAGCCCTTCCTTGGCAGGGAACACTGAAGCTTTCTTT.

This clonotype was counted only a few times. The CDR3 spells CASRNNLEQYF. CDR3 nucleotides: TGTGCCAGCAGAAATAATCTCGAGCAGTACTTC. The chain couples TRBV11-2 to TRBJ2-7; no clear D. Germline V CDR1 and CDR2: SGHAT, FQNNGV. V was pared by 6 bases and J by 6 bases, with 9 bases between. This CDR3 is built from 11 residues.

This clonotype was found many times. The V gene is TRBV11-2, the J gene TRBJ1-5; D is unclear. Trimming removed 0 bases from V and 5 bases from J, with 5 bases in between. The length of the CDR3 is 13 residues. Germline CDR1 SGHAT, CDR2 FQNNGV. The CDR3 region is CASSLDLYQPQHF. The DNA of the CDR3 is TGTGCCAGCAGCTTAGATCTTTATCAGCCCCAGCATTTT. The whole variable domain, remainder taken from reference TRBV11-2 and TRBJ1-5, is EAGVAQSPRYKIIEKRQSVAFWCNPISGHATLYWYQQILGQGPKLLIQFQNNGVVDDSQLPKDRFSAERLKGVDSTLKIQPAKLEDSAVYLCASSLDLYQPQHFGDGTRLSIL.

This clonotype was counted ten times or more. The chain combines TRBV7-9 with TRBJ1-6; no clear D. Germline CDR1 SEHNR, CDR2 FQNEAQ (reference sequence). Trimming cost V 3 bases and J 14 bases, with 8 bases left between them. This CDR3 has 11 amino acids. CDR3 bases: TGTGCCAGCAGCTTTGATGAGGCCCTCCACTTT. As protein: CASSFDEALHF.

A remark on this clonotype: A read error may be the cause here, since a much bigger clone is one base away. The gene calls are TRBV19 and TRBJ1-1; D not certain. CDR3 length: 14 amino acids. In germline, CDR1 is LNHDA, CDR2 SQIVND (reference sequence). CDR3 in amino acids: CGSSIGGRETEAFF. CDR3 bases: TGTGGCAGTAGTATCGGAGGGCGGGAGACTGAAGCTTTCTTT.

This clonotype has more than one count but fewer than ten. The V call is TRBV7-9, the J call TRBJ2-2, with D possibly TRBD1 on 5 matching bases. With 5 bases removed from V and 6 bases from J, the gap between germline ends came to 10 bases. The CDR3 runs 13 residues. CDR1 is SEHNR and CDR2 is FQNEAQ in the germline V gene (reference sequence). In nucleotides, the CDR3 is TGTGCCAGCAGCGGCAGGGTGTCCGGGGAGCTGTTTTTT. Translating gives CASSGRVSGELFF.

This clonotype came up a few times. The chain carries TRBV4-1 and TRBJ1-1; 11 bases are shared with TRBD1. The CDR3 sequence is 16 residues long. Germline lookup yields CDR1 MGHRA and CDR2 YSYEKL. Trimming at V came to 3 bases and at J to 5 bases, leaving 8 bases not matched to a gene. CDR3 DNA: TGCGCCAGCAGCCAGGACAGGGGGCGCCGATCGACTGAAGCTTTCTTT. Its protein is CASSQDRGRRSTEAFF.

V and J are TRBV6-6 and TRBJ2-1, with D hard to call. V was cut by 4 bases and J by 9 bases, with 13 bases left in between. Germline CDR1 and CDR2: MNHNY and SVGAGI (reference sequence). The CDR3 sequence is 13 residues long. The CDR3 sequence: CASSFPSRGEQFF. CDR3 DNA: TGTGCCAGCAGTTTCCCCTCTAGAGGTGAGCAGTTCTTC.

This clonotype came up many times. The chain carries TRBV7-2 and TRBJ1-1, with TRBD1 as a possible D gene (5 bases). V shed 5 bases and J shed 4 bases, with 17 bases lying between them. Germline V gene lookup returns CDR1 SGHTA and CDR2 FQGNSA. The CDR3 totals 15 residues. The CDR3 loop reads CASSRLIQGRTEAFF. DNA of the CDR3: TGTGCCAGCAGCCGATTAATTCAGGGACGCACTGAAGCTTTCTTT.

This clonotype has only a few counts. J is TRBJ1-2 and V is TRBV7-2; D is ambiguous. CDR3 length: 14 residues. Germline CDR1 reads SGHTA; CDR2 reads FQGNSA. Deletions cut 2 bases from V and 2 bases from J, with 9 bases between. For the CDR3, the DNA is TGTGCCAGCAGCTTACGCCCCGAAAACTATGGCTACACCTTC. It yields the protein CASSLRPENYGYTF.

Only a few counts were recorded for this clonotype. The chain has TRBV29-1 and TRBJ2-3; D might be TRBD1 or TRBD2, each matching 5 bases. V was cut by 4 bases and J by 2 bases, with 10 bases left in between. The CDR3 is 13 residues long. The germline CDR1 and CDR2 sequences are SQVTM and ANQGSEA. CDR3 DNA: TGCAGCGTTGTTGGGGGATCCACAGATACGCAGTATTTT. Protein sequence: CSVVGGSTDTQYF.

This chain links TRBV7-9 with TRBJ2-5; no clear D. CDR1 is SEHNR, CDR2 FQNEAQ, per germline (reference sequence). The ends were cut back, 6 bases at V and 5 bases at J, with 10 bases in the middle. This CDR3 has 12 residues. DNA for the CDR3: TGTGCCAGCAGGTCACTTGAGGAGACCCAGTACTTC. As protein: CASRSLEETQYF.

This clonotype was counted many times. The CDR3 coding sequence is TGTGCCAGTACCTATACGGGGCCGACCACTGAAGCTTTCTTT. It specifies CASTYTGPTTEAFF. The rearrangement joins TRBV19 to TRBJ1-1; maybe TRBD1 (5 bases). Germline CDR1 reads LNHDA; CDR2 reads SQIVND (reference sequence). Trimming removed 7 bases from V and 4 bases from J, with 16 bases in between. The CDR3 has 14 residues.